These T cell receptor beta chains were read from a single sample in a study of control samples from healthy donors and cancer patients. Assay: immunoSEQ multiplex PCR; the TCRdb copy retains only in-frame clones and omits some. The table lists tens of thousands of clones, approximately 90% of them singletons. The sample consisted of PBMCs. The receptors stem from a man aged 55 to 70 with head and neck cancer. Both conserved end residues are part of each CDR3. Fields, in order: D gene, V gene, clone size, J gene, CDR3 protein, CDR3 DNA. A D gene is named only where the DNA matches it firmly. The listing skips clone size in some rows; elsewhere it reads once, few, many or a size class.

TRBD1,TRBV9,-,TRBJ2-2,CASSAHRDRNTGELFF,TGTGCCAGCAGCGCCCACCGGGACAGAAACACCGGGGAGCTGTTTTTT
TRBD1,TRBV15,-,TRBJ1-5,CATSRWVTGASRGQPQHF,TGTGCCACCAGCAGGTGGGTGACAGGGGCCTCACGGGGACAGCCCCAGCATTTT
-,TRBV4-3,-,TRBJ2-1,CASSQESSRRGEQFF,TGCGCCAGCAGCCAAGAAAGCAGTCGTAGGGGTGAGCAGTTCTTC
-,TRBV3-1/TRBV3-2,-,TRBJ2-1,CASSQRDRGRSGRDGEQFF,TGTGCCAGCAGCCAGAGGGACAGGGGGCGTAGCGGGAGGGATGGTGAGCAGTTCTTC
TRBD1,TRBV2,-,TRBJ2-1,CASRKGQLTNEQFF,TGTGCCAGCAGGAAGGGACAGCTGACCAATGAGCAGTTCTTC
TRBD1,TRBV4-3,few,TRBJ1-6,CASSQVGQGATNSPLHF,TGCGCCAGCAGCCAAGTCGGACAGGGGGCGACGAATTCACCCCTCCACTTT
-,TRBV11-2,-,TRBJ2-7,CASSPGAPFPPVEQYF,TGTGCCAGCAGCCCGGGGGCTCCCTTTCCCCCCGTCGAGCAGTACTTC
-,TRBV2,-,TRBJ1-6,CASSDQGVENSPLHF,TGTGCCAGCAGTGATCAGGGCGTAGAGAATTCACCCCTCCACTTT
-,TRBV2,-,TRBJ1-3,CASSEARPGQGNTIYF,TGTGCCAGCAGTGAAGCCCGGCCAGGCCAAGGAAACACCATATATTTT
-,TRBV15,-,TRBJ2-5,CATSRDRPGGETQYF,TGTGCCACCAGCAGAGATCGGCCGGGCGGGGAGACCCAGTACTTC
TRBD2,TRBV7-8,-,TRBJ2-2,CASSPPIAGGDTGELFF,TGTGCCAGCAGCCCGCCTATAGCGGGAGGGGACACCGGGGAGCTGTTTTTT
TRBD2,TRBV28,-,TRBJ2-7,CASSFWTSGISEQYF,TGTGCCAGCAGTTTCTGGACTAGCGGGATATCCGAGCAGTACTTC
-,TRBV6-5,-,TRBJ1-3,CASSSPTSPSGNTIYF,TGTGCCAGCAGTTCGCCAACTTCCCCCTCTGGAAACACCATATATTTT
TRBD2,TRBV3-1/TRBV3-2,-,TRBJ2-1,CASSQDGTSGGYHNEQFF,TGTGCCAGCAGCCAAGATGGGACTAGCGGGGGGTACCACAATGAGCAGTTCTTC
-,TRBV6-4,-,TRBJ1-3,CASSDPGESGNTIYF,TGTGCCAGCAGTGACCCCGGGGAGTCCGGAAACACCATATATTTT
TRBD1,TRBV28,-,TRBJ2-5,CASSSGQLWETQYF,TGTGCCAGCAGCTCGGGACAGCTGTGGGAGACCCAGTACTTC
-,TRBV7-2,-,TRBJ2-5,CASSTQTGFGETQYF,TGTGCCAGCAGCACCCAAACAGGGTTCGGAGAGACCCAGTACTTC
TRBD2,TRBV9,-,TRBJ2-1,CASTRGLAGVGEQFF,TGTGCCAGCACACGGGGACTAGCGGGAGTGGGTGAGCAGTTCTTC
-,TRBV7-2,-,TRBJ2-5,CASSLNAGQETQYF,TGTGCCAGCAGCTTAAATGCAGGGCAAGAGACCCAGTACTTC
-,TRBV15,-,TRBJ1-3,CATSRVEGVGNTIYF,TGTGCCACCAGCAGAGTTGAAGGGGTTGGAAACACCATATATTTT
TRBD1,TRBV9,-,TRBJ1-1,CASSGGNRGQNTEAFF,TGTGCCAGCAGCGGAGGAAACAGGGGGCAGAACACTGAAGCTTTCTTT
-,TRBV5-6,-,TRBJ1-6,CASSLERNYNSPLHF,TGTGCCAGCAGCTTGGAACGAAACTATAATTCACCCCTCCACTTT
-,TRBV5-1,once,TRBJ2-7,CASSLALGGSSYEQYF,TGCGCCAGCAGCTTGGCGCTAGGGGGGAGCTCCTACGAGCAGTACTTC
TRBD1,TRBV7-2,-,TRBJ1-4,CASSPRQGAREKLFF,TGTGCCAGCAGCCCACGACAGGGGGCGCGGGAAAAACTGTTTTTT
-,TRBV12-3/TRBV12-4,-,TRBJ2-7,CASTVTGSYEQYF,TGTGCCAGCACCGTGACTGGCTCCTACGAGCAGTACTTC
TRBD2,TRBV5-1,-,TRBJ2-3,CASSPYPASGSVTDTQYF,TGCGCCAGCAGCCCCTATCCGGCTAGCGGGAGTGTGACAGATACGCAGTATTTT
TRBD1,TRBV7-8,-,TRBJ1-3,CASSPDRGRNTIYF,TGTGCCAGCAGCCCCGACAGGGGTAGAAACACCATATATTTT
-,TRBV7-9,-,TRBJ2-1,CASKPLGDEQFF,TGTGCCAGCAAACCGTTGGGGGATGAGCAGTTCTTC
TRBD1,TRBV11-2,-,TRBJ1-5,CASSIRDRNQPQHF,TGTGCCAGCAGCATCCGGGACAGAAATCAGCCCCAGCATTTT
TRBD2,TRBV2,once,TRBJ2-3,CASKGLALITDTQYF,TGTGCCAGCAAGGGACTAGCCCTAATCACAGATACGCAGTATTTT
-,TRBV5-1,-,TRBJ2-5,CASSFPTQETQYF,TGCGCCAGCAGCTTTCCTACTCAAGAGACCCAGTACTTC
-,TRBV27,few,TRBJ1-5,CASSPAPLGQPQHF,TGTGCCAGCAGTCCGGCACCCTTAGGTCAGCCCCAGCATTTT
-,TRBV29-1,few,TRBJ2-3,CSVGARGSGMADTQYF,TGCAGCGTTGGGGCCCGGGGATCAGGGATGGCAGATACGCAGTATTTT
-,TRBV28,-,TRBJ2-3,CASWDSWRVGTDTQYF,TGTGCCAGCTGGGACAGTTGGAGGGTGGGCACAGATACGCAGTATTTT
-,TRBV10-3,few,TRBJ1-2,CAISAGQKHLMYYGYTF,TGTGCCATCAGTGCGGGACAAAAACACCTAATGTACTATGGCTACACCTTC
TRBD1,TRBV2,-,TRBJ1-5,CASRGRTGEGLYSNQPQHF,TGTGCCAGCAGGGGAAGGACAGGGGAAGGTCTCTATAGCAATCAGCCCCAGCATTTT
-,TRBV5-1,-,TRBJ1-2,CASSHPFRGNYGYTF,TGCGCCAGCAGTCATCCGTTCAGGGGTAACTATGGCTACACCTTC
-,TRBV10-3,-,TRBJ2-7,CAISESRTLTYEQYF,TGTGCCATCAGTGAGTCAAGGACACTGACCTACGAGCAGTACTTC
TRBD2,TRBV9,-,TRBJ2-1,CASSGTSGYNEQFF,TGTGCCAGCAGCGGGACTAGCGGATACAATGAGCAGTTCTTC
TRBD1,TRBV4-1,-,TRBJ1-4,CASSQESGTAVRELFF,TGCGCCAGCAGCCAAGAGTCCGGGACAGCTGTTCGGGAACTGTTTTTT
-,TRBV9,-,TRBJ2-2,CASSVEGVYGGELFF,TGTGCCAGCAGCGTAGAGGGGGTTTACGGCGGGGAGCTGTTTTTT
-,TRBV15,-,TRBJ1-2,CATSRDTRDRHGYTF,TGTGCCACCAGCAGAGATACCAGGGACCGGCATGGCTACACCTTC
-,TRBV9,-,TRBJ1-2,CASSAASRGYTF,TGTGCCAGCAGCGCGGCCTCACGGGGCTACACCTTC
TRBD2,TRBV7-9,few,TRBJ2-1,CASSPLAGGNNNEQFF,TGTGCCAGCAGCCCACTAGCGGGAGGGAACAACAATGAGCAGTTCTTC
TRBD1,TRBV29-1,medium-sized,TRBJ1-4,CSVDPQGGTGVFF,TGCAGCGTTGACCCACAGGGCGGGACAGGTGTGTTTTTT
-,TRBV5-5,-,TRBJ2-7,CASSEPGLSSYEQYF,TGTGCCAGCAGCGAACCGGGACTGAGCTCCTACGAGCAGTACTTC